Listed below are T cell receptor beta chains from one sample, sequenced in a study of blood T cell repertoires in COVID-19. Only in-frame clones appear in the TCRdb table, and some are missing; sequencing was by immunoSEQ multiplex PCR. Altogether some 180,000 clones are present, about 90% being singletons, with the ten largest covering about 20%. The sequencing input was peripheral blood. Source of these receptors: a man aged 65 to 79 with active or convalescent COVID-19. CDR3s include the opening cysteine and the closing phenylalanine or tryptophan. The order of the fields is V gene, D gene, J gene, clone size, CDR3 length, CDR3 protein, CDR3 DNA. The D gene is left open where the match is weak. Clone size, where shown, is once, few, many, or a class for clones that have expanded.

TRBV29-1	TRBD1	TRBJ2-5	NA	18	CSVETPSRTGDSQETQYF	TGCAGCGTTGAAACTCCCTCCCGGACAGGGGACAGCCAAGAGACCCAGTACTTC
TRBV7-2	NA	TRBJ2-7	once	14	CASSQRGSSYEQYF	TGTGCCAGCAGCCAACGTGGGAGCTCCTACGAGCAGTACTTC
TRBV6-5	NA	TRBJ1-2	once	14	CASSYSRGLGGYTF	TGTGCCAGCAGTTACTCGAGAGGCCTAGGTGGCTACACCTTC
TRBV7-9	NA	TRBJ1-6	NA	13	CASSPQTDSPLHF	TGTGCCAGCAGCCCTCAGACAGATTCACCCCTCCACTTT
TRBV7-6	TRBD2	TRBJ2-6	NA	15	CASSPGGAGANVLTF	TGTGCCAGCAGTCCGGGGGGGGCTGGGGCCAACGTCCTGACTTTC
TRBV6-2/TRBV6-3	TRBD1	TRBJ2-7	once	14	CASSRGQRSYEQYF	TGTGCCAGCAGCCGGGGACAGCGCTCCTACGAGCAGTACTTC
TRBV6-2/TRBV6-3	NA	TRBJ1-4	NA	12	CASSSDYEKLFF	TGTGCCAGCAGTTCTGACTATGAAAAACTGTTTTTT
TRBV28	NA	TRBJ1-2	NA	14	CASSVNQGNYGYTF	TGTGCCAGCAGTGTTAACCAGGGGAACTATGGCTACACCTTC
TRBV18	NA	TRBJ2-3	NA	14	CASSPPTRTDTQYF	TGTGCCAGCTCACCACCAACGAGAACAGATACGCAGTATTTT
TRBV7-8	TRBD1	TRBJ1-3	NA	17	CASSSQPGQGGGNTIYF	TGTGCCAGCAGCTCACAGCCGGGACAGGGAGGTGGAAACACCATATATTTT
TRBV6-5	NA	TRBJ1-1	NA	13	CASSETYGTEAFF	TGTGCCAGCAGCGAGACTTATGGCACTGAAGCTTTCTTT
TRBV7-2	NA	TRBJ1-2	NA	15	CASSLLGRLNYGYTF	TGTGCCAGCAGCTTATTGGGGAGGCTTAACTATGGCTACACCTTC
TRBV2	NA	TRBJ2-1	NA	11	CASVRYNEQFF	TGTGCCAGCGTCCGTTACAATGAGCAGTTCTTC
TRBV15	TRBD2	TRBJ2-3	NA	18	CATSRVAGGTLSTDTQYF	TGTGCCACCAGCAGAGTGGCGGGAGGGACCCTTAGCACAGATACGCAGTATTTT
TRBV25-1	NA	TRBJ1-1	NA	12	CASSEQGVRTFF	TGTGCCAGCAGTGAGCAGGGTGTCCGAACTTTCTTT
TRBV18	NA	TRBJ1-4	NA	15	CASSHKSGVNEKLFF	TGTGCCAGCTCACACAAGTCGGGGGTTAATGAAAAACTGTTTTTT
TRBV7-9	NA	TRBJ1-5	NA	16	CASSSVGPAGNQPQHF	TGTGCCAGCAGCTCCGTTGGGCCAGCGGGCAATCAGCCCCAGCATTTT